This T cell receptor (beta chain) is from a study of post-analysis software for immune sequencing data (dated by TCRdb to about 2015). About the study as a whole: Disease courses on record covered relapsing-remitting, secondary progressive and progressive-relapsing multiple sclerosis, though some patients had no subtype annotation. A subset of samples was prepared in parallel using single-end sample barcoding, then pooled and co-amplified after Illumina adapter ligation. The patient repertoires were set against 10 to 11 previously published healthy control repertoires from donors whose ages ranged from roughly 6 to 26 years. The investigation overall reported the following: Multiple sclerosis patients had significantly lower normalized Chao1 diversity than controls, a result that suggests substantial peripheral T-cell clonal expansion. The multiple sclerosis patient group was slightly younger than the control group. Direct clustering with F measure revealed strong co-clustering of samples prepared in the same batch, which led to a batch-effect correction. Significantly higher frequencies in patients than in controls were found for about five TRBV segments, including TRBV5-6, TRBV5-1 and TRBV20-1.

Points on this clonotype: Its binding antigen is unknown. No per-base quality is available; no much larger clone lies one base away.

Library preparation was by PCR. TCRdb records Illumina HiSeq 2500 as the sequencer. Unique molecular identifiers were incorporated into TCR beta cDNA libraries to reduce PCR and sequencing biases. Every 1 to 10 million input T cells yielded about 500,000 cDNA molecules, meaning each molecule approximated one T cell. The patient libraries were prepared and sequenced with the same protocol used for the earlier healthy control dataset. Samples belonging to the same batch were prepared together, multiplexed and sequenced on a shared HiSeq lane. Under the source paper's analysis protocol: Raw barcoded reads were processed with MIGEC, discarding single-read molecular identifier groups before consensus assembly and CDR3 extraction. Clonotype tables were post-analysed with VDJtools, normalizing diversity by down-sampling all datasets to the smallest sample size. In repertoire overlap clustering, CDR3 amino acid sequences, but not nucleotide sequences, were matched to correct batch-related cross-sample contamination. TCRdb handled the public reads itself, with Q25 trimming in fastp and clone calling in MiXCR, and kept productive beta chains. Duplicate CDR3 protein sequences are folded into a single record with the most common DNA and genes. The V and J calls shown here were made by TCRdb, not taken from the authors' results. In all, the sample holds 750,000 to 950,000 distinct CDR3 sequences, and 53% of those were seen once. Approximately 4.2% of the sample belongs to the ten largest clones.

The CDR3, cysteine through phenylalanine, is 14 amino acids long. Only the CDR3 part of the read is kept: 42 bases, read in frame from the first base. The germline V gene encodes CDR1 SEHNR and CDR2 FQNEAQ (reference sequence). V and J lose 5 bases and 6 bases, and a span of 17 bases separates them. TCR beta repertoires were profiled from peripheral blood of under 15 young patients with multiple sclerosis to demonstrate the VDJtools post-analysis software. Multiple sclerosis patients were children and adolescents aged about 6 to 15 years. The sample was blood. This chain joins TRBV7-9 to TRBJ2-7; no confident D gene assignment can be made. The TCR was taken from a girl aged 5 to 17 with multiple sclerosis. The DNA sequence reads TGTGCCAGCAGCGACCGGAACGATCCTATCGAGCAGTACTTC. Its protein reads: CASSDRNDPIEQYF. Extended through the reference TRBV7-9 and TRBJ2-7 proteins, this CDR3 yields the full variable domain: DTGVSQNPRHKITKRGQNVTFRCDPISEHNRLYWYRQTLGQGPEFLTYFQNEAQLEKSRLLSDRFSAERPKGSFSTLEIQRTEQGDSAMYLCASSDRNDPIEQYFGPGTRLTVT.